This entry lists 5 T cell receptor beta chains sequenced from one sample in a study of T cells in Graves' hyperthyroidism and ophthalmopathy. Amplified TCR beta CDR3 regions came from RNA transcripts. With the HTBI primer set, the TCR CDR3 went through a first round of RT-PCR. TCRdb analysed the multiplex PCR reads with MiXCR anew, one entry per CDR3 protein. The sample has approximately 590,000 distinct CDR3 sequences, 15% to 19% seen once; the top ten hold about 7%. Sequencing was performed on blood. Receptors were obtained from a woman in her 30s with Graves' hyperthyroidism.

The CDR3 nucleotides read TGTGCCAGCAGACTTACTAGCGGGAGCCATGAGCAGTTCTTC. Translation gives CASRLTSGSHEQFF. This chain links TRBV7-3 with TRBJ2-1; 11 bases fit TRBD2. This CDR3 has 14 amino acids. Trimming at V came to 6 bases and at J to 8 bases, leaving 6 bases not matched to a gene. Germline V gene data show CDR1 as SGHTA and CDR2 as FQGTGA.

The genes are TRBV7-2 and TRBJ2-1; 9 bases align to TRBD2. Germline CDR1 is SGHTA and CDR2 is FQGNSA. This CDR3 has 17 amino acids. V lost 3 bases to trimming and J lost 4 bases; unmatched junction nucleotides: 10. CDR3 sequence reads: CASSFKRGVPNYNEQFF. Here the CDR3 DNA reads TGTGCCAGCAGCTTCAAGCGGGGGGTCCCGAATTACAATGAGCAGTTCTTC.

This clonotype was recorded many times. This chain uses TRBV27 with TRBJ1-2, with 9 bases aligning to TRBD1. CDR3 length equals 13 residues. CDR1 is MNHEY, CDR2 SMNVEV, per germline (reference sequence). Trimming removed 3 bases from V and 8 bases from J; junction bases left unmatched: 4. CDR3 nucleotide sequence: TGTGCCAGCAGTTTGACGGGACAGGGAGGCTACACCTTC. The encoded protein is CASSLTGQGGYTF.

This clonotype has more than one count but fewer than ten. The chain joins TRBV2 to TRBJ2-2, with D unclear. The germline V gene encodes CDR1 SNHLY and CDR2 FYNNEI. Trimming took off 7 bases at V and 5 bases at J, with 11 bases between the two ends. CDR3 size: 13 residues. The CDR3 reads CASNPLETGELFF. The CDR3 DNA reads TGTGCCAGCAACCCACTGGAGACCGGGGAGCTGTTTTTT.

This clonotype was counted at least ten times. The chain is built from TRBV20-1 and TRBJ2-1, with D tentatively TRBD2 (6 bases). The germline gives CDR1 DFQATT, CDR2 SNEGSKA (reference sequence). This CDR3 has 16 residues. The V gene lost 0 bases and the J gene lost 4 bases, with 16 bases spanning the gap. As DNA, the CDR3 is TGCAGTGCTAGAGATCCGGGGCTAGCGAAGTACAATGAGCAGTTCTTC. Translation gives CSARDPGLAKYNEQFF.